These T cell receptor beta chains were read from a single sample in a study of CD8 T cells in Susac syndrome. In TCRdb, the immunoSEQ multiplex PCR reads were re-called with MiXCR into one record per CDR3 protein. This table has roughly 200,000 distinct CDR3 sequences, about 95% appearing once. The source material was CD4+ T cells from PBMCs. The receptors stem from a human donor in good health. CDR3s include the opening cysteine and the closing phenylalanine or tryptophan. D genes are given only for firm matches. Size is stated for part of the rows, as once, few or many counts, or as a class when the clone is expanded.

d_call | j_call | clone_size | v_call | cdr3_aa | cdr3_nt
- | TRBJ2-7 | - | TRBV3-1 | CASSQAAGNLEQYF | TGTGCCAGCAGCCAGGCAGCAGGAAATTTGGAGCAGTACTTC
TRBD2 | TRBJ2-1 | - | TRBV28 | CASTVGGLDSYNEQFF | TGTGCCAGCACCGTTGGGGGACTAGACTCCTACAATGAGCAGTTCTTC
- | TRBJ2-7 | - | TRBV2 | CASSETGGGEQYF | TGTGCCAGCAGTGAAACAGGGGGAGGGGAGCAGTACTTC
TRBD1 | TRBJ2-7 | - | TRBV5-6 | CASSLVDRPYEQYF | TGTGCCAGCAGCTTGGTGGACAGGCCCTACGAGCAGTACTTC
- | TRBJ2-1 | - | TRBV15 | CATSRDRGGVLNEQFF | TGTGCCACCAGCAGAGATCGGGGCGGGGTCCTCAATGAGCAGTTCTTC
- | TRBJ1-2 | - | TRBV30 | CAWRGESYGYTF | TGTGCCTGGAGAGGGGAGTCCTATGGCTACACCTTC
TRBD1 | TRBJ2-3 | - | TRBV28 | CASRSRGLITDTQYF | TGTGCCAGCCGGTCCAGGGGGCTAATAACAGATACGCAGTATTTT
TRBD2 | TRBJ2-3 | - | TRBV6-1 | CASSPGTSGTVGTDTQYF | TGTGCCAGCAGTCCCGGGACTAGCGGGACTGTAGGCACAGATACGCAGTATTTT
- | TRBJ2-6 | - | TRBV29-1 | CSVGPGASGANVLTF | TGCAGCGTTGGTCCGGGGGCATCTGGGGCCAACGTCCTGACTTTC
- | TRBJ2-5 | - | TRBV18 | CASSPPGIQETQYF | TGTGCCAGCTCACCACCCGGGATCCAAGAGACCCAGTACTTC
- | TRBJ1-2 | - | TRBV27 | CASRGHSDYGYTF | TGTGCCAGCAGAGGACACAGTGACTATGGCTACACCTTC
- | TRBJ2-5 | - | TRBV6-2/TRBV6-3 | CASKPGGQTQYF | TGTGCCAGCAAACCGGGCGGTCAGACCCAGTACTTC
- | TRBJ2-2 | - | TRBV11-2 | CASSLDGATGELFF | TGTGCCAGCAGCTTAGATGGTGCCACCGGGGAGCTGTTTTTT
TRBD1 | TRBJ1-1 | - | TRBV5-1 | CASSLGQGGSTTEAFF | TGCGCCAGCAGCCTGGGACAGGGCGGGAGTACGACTGAAGCTTTCTTT
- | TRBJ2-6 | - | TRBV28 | CASTVSSGANVLTF | TGTGCCAGCACTGTCTCCTCTGGGGCCAACGTCCTGACTTTC
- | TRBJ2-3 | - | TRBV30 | CAWTALGTDTQYF | TGTGCCTGGACAGCTCTGGGCACAGATACGCAGTATTTT
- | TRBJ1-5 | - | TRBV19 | CASSMWGDGQPQHF | TGTGCCAGTAGTATGTGGGGGGATGGGCAGCCCCAGCATTTT
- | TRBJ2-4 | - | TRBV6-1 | CASSEAHGTLAKNIQYF | TGTGCCAGCAGTGAAGCGCACGGGACATTAGCCAAAAACATTCAGTACTTC
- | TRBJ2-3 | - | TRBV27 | CASSSRGGMEDTQYF | TGTGCCAGCAGTTCAAGGGGGGGAATGGAAGATACGCAGTATTTT
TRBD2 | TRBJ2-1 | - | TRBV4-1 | CASSQAGTSGRNNEQFF | TGCGCCAGCAGCCAAGCCGGGACTAGCGGGAGGAACAATGAGCAGTTCTTC
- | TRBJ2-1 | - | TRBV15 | CATSPADIYNEQFF | TGTGCCACCAGCCCAGCGGATATATACAATGAGCAGTTCTTC
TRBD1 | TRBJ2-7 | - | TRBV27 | CASSLSQGYEQYF | TGTGCCAGCAGTTTGTCACAGGGGTACGAGCAGTACTTC
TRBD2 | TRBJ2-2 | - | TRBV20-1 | CSAGTSIGPGELFF | TGCAGTGCGGGGACTAGTATCGGTCCCGGGGAGCTGTTTTTT
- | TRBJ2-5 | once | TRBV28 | CASSSTAQETQYF | TGTGCCAGCAGCTCGACGGCACAAGAGACCCAGTACTTC
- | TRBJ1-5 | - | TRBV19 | CASSTPAEPQHF | TGTGCCAGTAGTACCCCGGCGGAACCCCAGCATTTT
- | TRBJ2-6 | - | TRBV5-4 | CASSFSGAGANVLTF | TGTGCCAGCAGCTTCTCGGGGGCTGGGGCCAACGTCCTGACTTTC
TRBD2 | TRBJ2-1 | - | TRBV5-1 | CASSVGGIAGSSYNEQFF | TGCGCCAGCAGCGTGGGGGGCATAGCGGGAAGCTCCTACAATGAGCAGTTCTTC
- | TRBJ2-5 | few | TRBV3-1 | CASSRLGETQYF | TGTGCCAGCAGCCGCCTAGGCGAGACCCAGTACTTC
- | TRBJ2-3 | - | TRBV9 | CASSRDTTDTQYF | TGTGCCAGCAGCAGAGATACCACAGATACGCAGTATTTT
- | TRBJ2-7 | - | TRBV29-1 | CSVANTYEQYF | TGCAGCGTGGCAAACACCTACGAGCAGTACTTC
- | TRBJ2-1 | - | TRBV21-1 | CASSKVAYGTHSYNEQFF | -
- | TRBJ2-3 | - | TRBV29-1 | CSVEVPYTDTQYF | TGCAGCGTTGAAGTCCCCTACACAGATACGCAGTATTTT
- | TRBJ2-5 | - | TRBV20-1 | CSARDRTDRETQYF | TGCAGTGCTAGAGATAGGACGGATCGGGAGACCCAGTACTTC
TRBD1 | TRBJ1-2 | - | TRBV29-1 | CSVGRGPWGYTF | TGCAGCGTAGGCAGGGGGCCTTGGGGCTACACCTTC
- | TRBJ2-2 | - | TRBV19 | CASSMPGRITGELFF | TGTGCCAGTAGTATGCCTGGAAGAATAACCGGGGAGCTGTTTTTT
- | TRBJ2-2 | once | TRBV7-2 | CASSVSGAVNTGELFF | TGTGCCAGCAGCGTATCGGGAGCCGTGAACACCGGGGAGCTGTTTTTT
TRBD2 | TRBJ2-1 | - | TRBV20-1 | CSADWSGRITNEQFF | TGCAGTGCGGATTGGAGCGGGAGAATTACCAATGAGCAGTTCTTC
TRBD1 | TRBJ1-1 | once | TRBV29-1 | CSVRQGIGTEAFF | TGCAGCGTAAGACAGGGAATAGGCACTGAAGCTTTCTTT
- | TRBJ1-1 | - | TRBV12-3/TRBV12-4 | CASSHGGLNTEAFF | TGTGCCAGCAGTCACGGGGGTCTGAACACTGAAGCTTTCTTT
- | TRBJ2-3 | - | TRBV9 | CASSVDGLVGVEDTQYF | TGTGCCAGCAGCGTAGATGGCCTAGTTGGGGTCGAAGATACGCAGTATTTT
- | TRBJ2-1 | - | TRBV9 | CASSGRGYNEQFF | TGTGCCAGCAGCGGCAGGGGATACAATGAGCAGTTCTTC
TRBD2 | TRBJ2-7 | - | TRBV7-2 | CASSLAGGRNYEQYF | TGTGCCAGCAGCTTAGCCGGCGGGAGAAACTACGAGCAGTACTTC